These T cell receptor beta chains were read from a single sample in a study of T-cell memory formation after mild COVID-19. MiXCR was run by TCRdb on the 5' RACE reads, yielding one entry per CDR3 protein. This sample has roughly 550,000 distinct CDR3 sequences, with about a fifth found just once. The source material was PBMCs or a T cell subset sorted from them (not recorded which). These receptors all come from an adult woman who had mild COVID-19 (a few samples of this study predate the infection). Cell type and time point are not known. CDR3s include the opening cysteine and the closing phenylalanine or tryptophan. Fields, in order: V gene, clone size, CDR3 protein. The size entry is marked missing in some rows and otherwise reads once, few, many or a size class.

>TRBV20-1|few
CSASVLDRARYNEQFF
>TRBV12-3/TRBV12-4|NA
CASTPDRARQETQYF
>TRBV4-1|NA
CASSRPPIGGELFF
>TRBV7-2|few
CASSLGFSTEKLFF
>TRBV7-9|few
CASKDSGVSEQYF
>TRBV5-4|NA
CASSPRAGGPTETQYF
>TRBV18|few
CASSPPLMGRAGTDTQYF
>TRBV14|few
CASSQNRAQETQYF
>TRBV6-5|few
CASIGLYPSYEQYF
>TRBV3-1|NA
CASGDGSNTEAFF
>TRBV4-2|NA
CASSLPGGRDTQYF
>TRBV5-1|few
CASSLGLRVGNTEAFF
>TRBV5-6|NA
CASIRRGSTEAFF
>TRBV2|NA
CASSFDFTDTQYF
>TRBV12-3/TRBV12-4|NA
CASSNNRGRNEQFF